These 26 T cell receptor beta chains share one sample of origin, sequenced in a study of identical twins. TCRdb analysed the 5' RACE reads with MiXCR anew, one entry per CDR3 protein. Of around 450,000 distinct CDR3 sequences listed, 12% to 15% are singletons. This sample was also put to use in a study of yellow fever vaccine responses in identical twins.

Sequencing was carried out using CD4+ T cells sorted from blood. The receptor source for this set is a woman aged 18-29 years in good health.

The genes are TRBV30 and TRBJ2-7, with TRBD1 matching 7 bases. Trimming took 2 bases from V and 5 from J; bases not matched to a gene: 0. The CDR3 spans 11 residues. The V gene's germline CDR1 is GTSNPN and CDR2 SVGIG (reference sequence). The CDR3 region is CAWSQGDEQYF. In nucleotides, the CDR3 is TGTGCCTGGAGTCAGGGGGACGAGCAGTACTTC.

The sample holds a few counts of this clonotype. The V call is TRBV7-9, the J call TRBJ2-5; TRBD1 aligns across 10 bases. J was trimmed by 5 bases and V by 5 bases; bases with no gene match: 11. Germline V gives CDR1 SEHNR, CDR2 FQNEAQ (reference sequence). This CDR3 has 16 residues. CDR3 sequence: CASSTFRQGARETQYF. DNA for the CDR3: TGTGCCAGCAGCACCTTCCGACAGGGGGCAAGGGAGACCCAGTACTTC.

The CDR3 bases are TGTGCCAGCTCACCAACTGTATCGGGGGCCGAGCAGTACTTC. The encoded protein is CASSPTVSGAEQYF. The chain has TRBV18 and TRBJ2-7; D is perhaps TRBD1 or TRBD2 (6 bases each). Trimming shortened V by 2 bases and J by 6 bases, and 14 bases separated the two germline ends. The CDR3 is 14 residues long. Per the germline V gene, CDR1 is KGHSH and CDR2 is LQKENI.

The chain is built from TRBV6-1 and TRBJ1-5, with D unclear. The germline gives CDR1 MNHNS, CDR2 SASEGT. Trimming pared 2 bases from V and 6 bases from J, leaving 8 bases between. The CDR3 sequence is 13 residues long. In DNA, the CDR3 is TGTGCCAGCAGTGAACTTGGCGTTCAGCCCCAGCATTTT. The encoded protein is CASSELGVQPQHF.

This clonotype has just a few counts. CDR3 coding DNA: TGTGCCAGCAGCTTAAGATTTGGGCGGTTAGCGGGGCCCTACAATGAGCAGTTCTTC. It specifies CASSLRFGRLAGPYNEQFF. The chain employs TRBV7-3 and TRBJ2-1; 8 bases map to TRBD2. CDR3 length equals 19 residues. V dropped 1 base and J dropped 2; count of bases not matched to a gene: 13. The germline gives CDR1 SGHTA, CDR2 FQGTGA.

The chain combines TRBV12-3 or TRBV12-4 with TRBJ2-7, with D perhaps matching TRBD1 (6 bases). V lost 6 bases and J 3 bases, leaving 12 bases between the germline ends. The CDR3 covers 13 residues. The CDR3 reads CASSTGKGYEQYF. The CDR3 bases are TGTGCCAGCAGCACAGGGAAGGGCTACGAGCAGTACTTC.

The chain has TRBV21-1 and TRBJ2-1; TRBD2 is taken as the D call from the table, unchecked against the DNA. TRBV21-1 is shown as a pseudogene. This CDR3 spans 18 amino acids. Here the CDR3 reads CASSKSPSGTLTYNEQFF. The CDR3 DNA reads as TGTGCCAGCAGCAAATCGCCCTCCGGGACTCTCACCTACAATGAGCAGTTCTTC.

This chain links TRBV5-6 with TRBJ1-1; no reliable D call. V lost 4 bases, J lost 1 base, and 17 bases lay in between. Germline values: CDR1 SGHDT, CDR2 YYEEEE. The CDR3 sequence is 16 residues long. The CDR3 spells CASSGRFGRKNTEAFF. DNA for the CDR3: TGTGCCAGCAGCGGGCGGTTTGGGAGAAAGAACACTGAAGCTTTCTTT.

This clonotype was seen repeatedly, ten times or more. This chain connects TRBV7-3 to TRBJ2-1, with D possibly matching TRBD2 (5 bases). The CDR3 has 13 amino acids. V was trimmed by 2 bases and J by 9 bases, leaving 11 bases between them. Germline lookup yields CDR1 SGHTA and CDR2 FQGTGA. The CDR3 reads CASSLFGESEQFF. The CDR3 DNA follows: TGTGCCAGCAGCTTATTTGGGGAGAGTGAGCAGTTCTTC.

There are a few counts of this clonotype. The chain uses TRBV7-9 and TRBJ2-1; no definite D call. In germline, CDR1 is SEHNR, CDR2 FQNEAQ (reference sequence). The CDR3 is 13 residues long. V was clipped by 2 bases and J by 13 bases, with 15 bases between them. The CDR3 DNA follows: TGTGCCAGCAGCTTAAAGGTACGAAGCTACCAGTTCTTC. This encodes CASSLKVRSYQFF.

The genes are TRBV2 and TRBJ2-7, with no clear D. V lost 7 bases and J lost 5, with 18 bases in between. Germline V gives CDR1 SNHLY, CDR2 FYNNEI. The CDR3 has 14 residues. In nucleotides, the CDR3 is TGTGCCAGCAAAGAGGAAATCGCCATGGACGAGCAGTACTTC. Translated: CASKEEIAMDEQYF.

The sample holds many counts of this clonotype. V usage is TRBV5-1 and J usage is TRBJ2-7; TRBD2 agrees at 11 bases. Germline CDR1 SGHRS, CDR2 YFSETQ. The CDR3 spans 15 residues. The V and J ends lost 4 bases and 3 bases, in that order; junction bases with no gene match: 6. The CDR3 bases are TGCGCCAGCAGCGCAACTAGCGGGAGTGACTACGAGCAGTACTTC. Residues: CASSATSGSDYEQYF.

This clonotype showed up just a few times. The chain has TRBV11-2 and TRBJ2-1; 12 bases are a match to TRBD2. Germline-derived CDR1 and CDR2 are SGHAT and FQNNGV. This CDR3 has 19 residues. J gave up 4 bases and V 0 bases, and 10 bases lay outside the gene matches. The chain's CDR3 is CASSLDRASGRAGYNEQFF. The DNA of the CDR3 is TGTGCCAGCAGCTTAGATCGGGCTAGCGGGAGGGCTGGTTACAATGAGCAGTTCTTC.

This clonotype has a handful of counts. J is TRBJ1-2 and V is TRBV27, with D perhaps TRBD1 (6 bases). V lost 5 bases and J 6 bases, leaving 25 bases between the germline ends. CDR3 size: 17 residues. Germline lookup yields CDR1 MNHEY and CDR2 SMNVEV (reference sequence). CDR3 in DNA: TGTGCCAGCAGTCCCCTTAGCAGGGTCGGAGGGGGTGATGGCTACACCTTC. Protein sequence: CASSPLSRVGGGDGYTF.

The chain has TRBV12-3 or TRBV12-4 and TRBJ1-4, with D hard to call. The ends were cut back, 2 bases at V and 6 bases at J, with 16 bases in the middle. This CDR3 region has 16 residues. This CDR3 is CASSLLSGGGDEKLFF. The CDR3 nucleotides read TGTGCCAGCAGTTTATTATCCGGCGGCGGAGATGAAAAACTGTTTTTT.

This clonotype came up a few times. The rearrangement joins TRBV29-1 to TRBJ1-2; weak D call: TRBD1 (5 bases). Deletions cut 4 bases from V and 2 bases from J, with 14 bases between. This CDR3 contains 14 residues. Germline V lookup: CDR1 SQVTM, CDR2 ANQGSEA. This CDR3 is CSVAQGATNYGYTF. Here the CDR3 DNA reads TGCAGCGTTGCCCAGGGAGCTACCAACTATGGCTACACCTTC.

This clonotype was seen only a few times. The rearrangement uses TRBV20-1 and TRBJ2-1, with D unresolved. The CDR3 sequence is 10 residues long. With 2 bases removed from V and 8 bases from J, the gap between germline ends came to 4 bases. Germline V gives CDR1 DFQATT, CDR2 SNEGSKA (reference sequence). In DNA, the CDR3 is TGCAGTGCTAGAAGGGATGAGCAGTTCTTC. This gives the protein CSARRDEQFF.

This clonotype came up many times. The V call is TRBV28, the J call TRBJ2-7; 10 nucleotides match TRBD2. Germline assignment: CDR1 MDHEN and CDR2 SYDVKM. The CDR3 has 15 residues. V was pared by 3 bases and J by 4 bases, with 6 bases of the junction left unmatched. Here the CDR3 reads CASSLWTSGNYEQYF. DNA for the CDR3: TGTGCCAGCAGTTTGTGGACTAGCGGAAATTACGAGCAGTACTTC.

This clonotype was found a few times. The CDR3 loop reads CASSLAGGAGNSYEQYF. For the CDR3, the DNA is TGTGCCAGCAGCTTAGCTGGAGGTGCGGGGAACTCCTACGAGCAGTACTTC. The chain links TRBV7-2 to TRBJ2-7; D is perhaps TRBD2 (6 bases). Deletions cut 0 bases from V and 0 bases from J, with 15 bases between. CDR3 size: 17 residues. Germline V gene lookup returns CDR1 SGHTA and CDR2 FQGNSA.

This clonotype has only a few counts. The CDR3 spells CASSQGTRNEQFF. The CDR3 DNA follows: TGTGCCAGCAGCCAAGGGACTAGGAATGAGCAGTTCTTC. The rearrangement joins TRBV3-1 to TRBJ2-1; 7 positions match TRBD2. V dropped 1 base and J dropped 7; count of bases not matched to a gene: 1. The CDR3 is made up of 13 amino acids. Germline lookup yields CDR1 LGHDT and CDR2 YNNKEL (reference sequence).

CDR3 protein: CASSLVAGVGNSPLHF. CDR3 DNA sequence: TGTGCCAGCAGCTTAGTGGCAGGAGTGGGTAATTCACCCCTCCACTTT. The chain uses TRBV7-2 and TRBJ1-6; D not certain. The V gene's germline CDR1 is SGHTA and CDR2 FQGNSA. V shed 1 base and J shed 6 bases, with 13 bases lying between them. The CDR3 has 16 residues.

The CDR3 here is CASSVEGTGVYEQYF. The CDR3 coding sequence is TGTGCCAGCAGCGTAGAAGGGACGGGGGTTTACGAGCAGTACTTC. V usage is TRBV9 and J usage is TRBJ2-7; maybe TRBD2 (6 bases). Per germline, CDR1 SGDLS and CDR2 YYNGEE. V gave up 0 bases and J gave up 4 bases, with 14 bases separating them. The CDR3 totals 15 residues.

The genes are TRBV2 and TRBJ2-1; D unclear. The CDR3 consists of 12 residues. Germline CDR1 is SNHLY and CDR2 is FYNNEI. V gave up 3 bases and J gave up 13 bases, with 13 bases separating them. For the CDR3, the DNA is TGTGCCAGCAGTGATCCAGCTTTGTTACAGTTCTTC. Translating gives CASSDPALLQFF.

A few counts support this clonotype. This rearrangement joins TRBV2 to TRBJ2-5; 7 bases align to TRBD1. The CDR3 is made up of 12 amino acids. V gave up 6 bases and J gave up 5 bases; unmatched junction bases: 3. Per germline, CDR1 SNHLY and CDR2 FYNNEI. CDR3 in amino acids: CASRTGWETQYF. The CDR3, as DNA: TGTGCCAGCAGGACAGGGTGGGAGACCCAGTACTTC.

This clonotype was counted between two and nine times. The CDR3 loop reads CASSLGLGLTQETQYF. The CDR3 nucleotides read TGCGCCAGCAGCTTGGGGTTGGGCCTAACCCAAGAGACCCAGTACTTC. The V gene is TRBV5-1, the J gene TRBJ2-5; D is unresolved. Trimming stripped 0 bases from V and 1 base from J, with 13 bases between. CDR3 length: 16 amino acids. Germline CDR1 and CDR2: SGHRS and YFSETQ. The complete variable domain, with remaining parts taken from reference TRBV5-1 and TRBJ2-5, reads KAGVTQTPRYLIKTRGQQVTLSCSPISGHRSVSWYQQTPGQGLQFLFEYFSETQRNKGNFPGRFSGRQFSNSRSEMNVSTLELGDSALYLCASSLGLGLTQETQYFGPGTRLLVL.

This clonotype has just a few counts. The rearrangement joins TRBV10-3 to TRBJ1-1, with D perhaps TRBD1 (6 bases). Per germline, CDR1 ENHRY and CDR2 SYGVKD. The V and J ends lost 8 bases and 0 bases respectively, with 16 bases between them. The CDR3 is made up of 15 amino acids. This CDR3 is CAIQTGRGLNTEAFF. For the CDR3, the DNA is TGTGCCATCCAAACAGGGCGGGGCCTGAACACTGAAGCTTTCTTT.